The source of this T cell receptor (beta chain) is a study of T cells in Graves' hyperthyroidism and ophthalmopathy. Diagnostic assessment was based on clinical symptoms, serum thyroxine and TRAb, thyroid ultrasound and orbital computed tomography. RNA transcripts served as the template for amplifying TCR beta CDR3 regions. The study used the HTBI primer set for a first-round RT-PCR of the TCR CDR3. TCRdb reprocessed the multiplex PCR reads with MiXCR, giving one entry per CDR3 protein. In the table there are roughly 500,000 distinct CDR3 sequences, around 45% of which are singletons. CDR1 is SGHAT and CDR2 is FQNNGV in the germline V gene. V was cut by 6 bases and J by 6 bases, with 14 bases left in between. The CDR3 spans 13 residues.

V usage is TRBV11-2 and J usage is TRBJ1-1; D not resolved. Specimen: peripheral blood or thyroid tissue (not recorded which). The source is an adult woman with Graves' disease, either hyperthyroidism or ophthalmopathy (not recorded which). The CDR3 reads CASRKDSTAEAFF. The DNA for the CDR3 is TGTGCCAGCAGAAAGGACTCGACGGCTGAAGCTTTCTTT.